The clone carrying this T cell receptor beta chain is classed as medium-sized. The antigen is undetermined. TRB rearrangements spanning V, D and J were amplified using mixed TRB-A/B primers. Each CDR3 protein is one row after TCRdb ran MiXCR on the multiplex PCR reads. The sample shows over 6,500 distinct CDR3 sequences, about 20% of them seen only once. Peripheral blood genomic DNA, not sorted cells or RNA, was the template. The record originates from a study of T cell repertoires in aging, cancer and after chemotherapy. Across the whole study: Donors were grouped into six age bands spanning 30 or younger through 70 or older. The whole study produced a dataset of millions of TCR reads. Findings and limits, study-wide: In each cancer cohort, median generation probability increased across chemotherapy, suggesting thymic output rebounded. Lymphoid organ infiltration in hematological cancer patients may impair thymic emigration or peripheral T cell expansion.

Germline lookup yields CDR1 SQVTM and CDR2 ANQGSEA. Trimming removed 7 bases from V and 5 bases from J; junction bases left unmatched: 4. This CDR3 has 12 residues. The TCR was taken from a human donor with a blood cancer. Material: blood. J is TRBJ1-5 and V is TRBV29-1; 8 nucleotides match TRBD1. The CDR3 region is CSAQGADQPQHF. The CDR3 nucleotides are TGCAGCGCTCAGGGGGCGGATCAGCCCCAGCATTTT.